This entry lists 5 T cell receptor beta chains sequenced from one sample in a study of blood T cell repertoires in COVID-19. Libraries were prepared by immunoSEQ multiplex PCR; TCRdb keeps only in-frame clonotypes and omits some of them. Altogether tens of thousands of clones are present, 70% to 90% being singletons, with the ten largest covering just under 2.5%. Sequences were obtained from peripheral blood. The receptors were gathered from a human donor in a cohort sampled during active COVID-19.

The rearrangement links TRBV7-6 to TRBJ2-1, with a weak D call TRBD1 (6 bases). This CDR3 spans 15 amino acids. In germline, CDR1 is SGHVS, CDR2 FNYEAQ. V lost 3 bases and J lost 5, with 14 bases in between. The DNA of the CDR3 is TGTGCCAGCAGCTTGACAATGGGGACAAACAATGAGCAGTTCTTC. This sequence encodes CASSLTMGTNNEQFF.

CDR3 coding DNA: TGTGCCAGCAGCCTAGGACAGGACAGGTCACCCCTCCACTTT. It specifies CASSLGQDRSPLHF. The chain links TRBV7-9 to TRBJ1-6, with TRBD1 matching 7 bases. From germline, CDR1 is SEHNR and CDR2 FQNEAQ (reference sequence). CDR3 length: 14 amino acids. Trimming removed 5 bases from V and 10 bases from J; junction bases left unmatched: 8.

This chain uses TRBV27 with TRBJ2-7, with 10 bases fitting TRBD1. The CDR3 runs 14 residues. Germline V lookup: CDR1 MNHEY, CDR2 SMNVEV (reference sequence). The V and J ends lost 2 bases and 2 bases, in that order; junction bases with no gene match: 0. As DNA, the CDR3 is TGTGCCAGCAGTTTAGGACAGGGGGCCTACGAGCAGTACTTC. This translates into CASSLGQGAYEQYF.

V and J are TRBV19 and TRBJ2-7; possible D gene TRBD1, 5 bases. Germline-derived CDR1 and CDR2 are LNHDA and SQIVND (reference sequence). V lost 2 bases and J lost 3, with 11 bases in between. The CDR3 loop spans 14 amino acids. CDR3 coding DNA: TGTGCCAGTAGTATACAGGGAACATTCTACGAGCAGTACTTC. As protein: CASSIQGTFYEQYF.

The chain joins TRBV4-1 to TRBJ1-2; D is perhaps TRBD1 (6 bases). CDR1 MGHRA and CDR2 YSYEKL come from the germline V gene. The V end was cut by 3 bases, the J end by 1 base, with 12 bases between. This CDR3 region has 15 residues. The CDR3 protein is CASSQNTGHNYGYTF. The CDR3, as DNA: TGCGCCAGCAGCCAGAACACGGGACATAACTATGGCTACACCTTC.